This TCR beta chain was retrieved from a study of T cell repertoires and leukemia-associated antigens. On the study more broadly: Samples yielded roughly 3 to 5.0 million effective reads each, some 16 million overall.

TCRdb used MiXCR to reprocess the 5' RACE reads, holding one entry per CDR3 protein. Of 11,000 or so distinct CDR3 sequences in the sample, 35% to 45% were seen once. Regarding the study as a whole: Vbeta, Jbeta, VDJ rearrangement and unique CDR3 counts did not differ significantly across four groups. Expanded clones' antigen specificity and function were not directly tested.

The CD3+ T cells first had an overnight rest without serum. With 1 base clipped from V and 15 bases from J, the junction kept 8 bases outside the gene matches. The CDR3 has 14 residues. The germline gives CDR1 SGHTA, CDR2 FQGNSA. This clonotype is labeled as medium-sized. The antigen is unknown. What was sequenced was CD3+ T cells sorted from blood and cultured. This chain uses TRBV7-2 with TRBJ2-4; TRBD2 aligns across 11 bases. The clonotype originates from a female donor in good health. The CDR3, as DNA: TGTGCCAGCAGCTTAGAAGGGTCTAGCGGGAGGTTGTACTTC. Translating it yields CASSLEGSSGRLYF.